The rows below give T cell receptor beta chains drawn from one sample of a study of blood T cell repertoires in COVID-19. Measured with immunoSEQ multiplex PCR; TCRdb has only the in-frame clones, and not every one. Of roughly 86,000 clones in the sample, roughly 84% were seen once. The specimen sequenced was peripheral blood. These receptor sequences come from a woman older than 75 with COVID-19, enrolled during active disease. The CDR3 runs from the conserved cysteine through the conserved F or W. A D gene is named only where the DNA matches it firmly. A row's size may be missing; if present it is once, few, many or a size class.

CDR3nt	CDR3aa	abundance	d_gene	j_gene	v_gene
TGTGCCAGCAGCAAATCGGGACAGTCCACAGATACGCAGTATTTT	CASSKSGQSTDTQYF	-	TRBD1	TRBJ2-3	TRBV7-2
TGTGCCAGCAGCGTTCAGCGGGGGGCCTACAATGAGCAGTTCTTC	CASSVQRGAYNEQFF	-	TRBD2	TRBJ2-1	TRBV9
TGTGCCAGCAGCCCCACGGGACAGGGGAACAATGAGCAGTTCTTC	CASSPTGQGNNEQFF	-	TRBD1	TRBJ2-1	TRBV4-2
TGTGCCAGCAGCTTACTAGCTAGCGGGGGGCAAGAGACCCAGTACTTC	CASSLLASGGQETQYF	once	TRBD2	TRBJ2-5	TRBV7-6
TGCGCCAGCAGCTCCCAGGGGCCCACTGAAGCTTTCTTT	CASSSQGPTEAFF	-	-	TRBJ1-1	TRBV5-1
TGTGCCAGCAGTCCCTGGGACAGATGGAGCACCGGGGAGCTGTTTTTT	CASSPWDRWSTGELFF	-	TRBD1	TRBJ2-2	TRBV27
TGTGCCAGCACTTTCCTTTCTACCGGGGCCAACGTCCTGACTTTC	CASTFLSTGANVLTF	once	-	TRBJ2-6	TRBV27
TGTGCCAGCAGCGTAGCGAGCAGGGGAGTCACTGAAGCTTTCTTT	CASSVASRGVTEAFF	-	-	TRBJ1-1	TRBV9
TGTGCCTGGAGGCCGGCAGGGGATTCACCCCTCCACTTT	CAWRPAGDSPLHF	-	-	TRBJ1-6	TRBV30
TGTGCCAGCAGTGGGGGGAGTCAGGGGGCATTCTCACCCCTCCACTTT	CASSGGSQGAFSPLHF	once	TRBD1	TRBJ1-6	TRBV28
TGTGCCAGTAGCCCCGGAGGCGGGGTAGCGGGGGGGCGGACAGATACGCAGTATTTT	CASSPGGGVAGGRTDTQYF	-	TRBD2	TRBJ2-3	TRBV19
TGCGCCAGCAGCTTGGCGGCGGGCCTCCTGGACAATGAGCAGTTCTTC	CASSLAAGLLDNEQFF	-	-	TRBJ2-1	TRBV5-1
TGTGCCAGCAGTTACTCCGGGACAGGGTCCGCGCTGTACTTC	CASSYSGTGSALYF	-	TRBD1	TRBJ2-4	TRBV6-2/TRBV6-3
TGTGCCAGTAGTACCCTCCCGGGGGGGGTAAGGACCGGGGAGCTGTTTTTT	CASSTLPGGVRTGELFF	-	TRBD2	TRBJ2-2	TRBV19
TGTGCCAGCAGTTTAGGCGGGAGCAAGTCCTACGAGCAGTACTTC	CASSLGGSKSYEQYF	-	TRBD2	TRBJ2-7	TRBV28
TGTGCCAGCAGCTTGGGACTAGCGGGAATGGGGACAGATACGCAGTATTTT	CASSLGLAGMGTDTQYF	-	TRBD2	TRBJ2-3	TRBV9
TGTGCCTGGAGTTTAGGGAGGGGGGTACATGAGACCCAGTACTTC	CAWSLGRGVHETQYF	-	-	TRBJ2-5	TRBV30
TGTGCCAGCAGCTCCTGGGACAGTCGATTCTCTGGGGCCAACGTCCTGACTTTC	CASSSWDSRFSGANVLTF	few	TRBD1	TRBJ2-6	TRBV7-9
TGTGCCAGCAGCAAGGACAGGGGATGGTTAAATGAAAAACTGTTTTTT	CASSKDRGWLNEKLFF	-	TRBD1	TRBJ1-4	TRBV11-2
TGTGCCAGCAGTTTAGGTTCGGCTAGCGGGACCAGCGAGCAGTACTTC	CASSLGSASGTSEQYF	-	TRBD2	TRBJ2-7	TRBV28
TGTGCCAGCAGTCAGACAGGGAACACCGGGGAGCTGTTTTTT	CASSQTGNTGELFF	once	-	TRBJ2-2	TRBV6-2/TRBV6-3
TGCACCAGCAGCCAATCGGAGACCCAGTACTTC	CTSSQSETQYF	-	-	TRBJ2-5	TRBV1
TGTGCCAGCAGTGATGGGGGGGGCGTTAATTCACCCCTCCACTTT	CASSDGGGVNSPLHF	-	-	TRBJ1-6	TRBV2
TGTGCCAGCAGTTTACAGGGGAGCGGGGAGCTGTTTTTT	CASSLQGSGELFF	-	TRBD1	TRBJ2-2	TRBV2
TGCAGCGTTGATACAGATAATGAAAAACTGTTTTTT	CSVDTDNEKLFF	-	-	TRBJ1-4	TRBV29-1
TGTGCCAGCAGCGTAGCTCAGGGACTCCAAGAGACCCAGTACTTC	CASSVAQGLQETQYF	-	-	TRBJ2-5	TRBV9
TGTGCCAGCAGTTTATTAGGGTGGGAGAAAGTCGGGGAGCTGTTTTTT	CASSLLGWEKVGELFF	-	-	TRBJ2-2	TRBV28
TGCAGTGCTAGACAGGGCTATGGCTACACCTTC	CSARQGYGYTF	-	-	TRBJ1-2	TRBV20-1
TGTGCCAGCAGTGGACTAGCGCCTCCCTACCAAGAGACCCAGTACTTC	CASSGLAPPYQETQYF	-	TRBD2	TRBJ2-5	TRBV6-1
TGTGCCAGCAGCGTGGGACAGGGGGGATACACTGAAGCTTTCTTT	CASSVGQGGYTEAFF	-	TRBD1	TRBJ1-1	TRBV9
TGCAGTGCTTGGCGGCATTCACCCCTCCACTTT	CSAWRHSPLHF	-	-	TRBJ1-6	TRBV20-1
TGTGCCAGCTCACCTTGGGGACTAGCGGGGTCAACCTACGAGCAGTACTTC	CASSPWGLAGSTYEQYF	-	TRBD2	TRBJ2-7	TRBV18
TGCGCCAGCAGCTTGGACGGGACACTGGGCACAGATACGCAGTATTTT	CASSLDGTLGTDTQYF	-	-	TRBJ2-3	TRBV5-1
TGTGCCAGTAGTCAGCACAGGGGTCTCGGCGGTGATGAAGCTTTCTTT	CASSQHRGLGGDEAFF	-	TRBD1	TRBJ1-1	TRBV19
TGCGCCAGCAGCTTCGACTATACCTACGAGCAGTACTTC	CASSFDYTYEQYF	-	-	TRBJ2-7	TRBV5-1
TGTGCCAAAGACAGGGGGCTAGTTAATGAGCAGTTCTTC	CAKDRGLVNEQFF	-	TRBD1	TRBJ2-1	TRBV6-5
TGTGCCAGCAGCTTAAAGGCGGGCCGGGGAAATAACTATGGCTACACCTTC	CASSLKAGRGNNYGYTF	-	-	TRBJ1-2	TRBV5-8
TGTGCCAGCAAGGGGACTAGCGCTCACAATGAGCAGTTCTTC	CASKGTSAHNEQFF	once	TRBD2	TRBJ2-1	TRBV27
TGTGCCAGCAGCCCGACGGGTTCTGAAGCTTTCTTT	CASSPTGSEAFF	-	-	TRBJ1-1	TRBV11-2
TGCGCCAGCAGCCAAGATGCGCGGGGGCTGGGAGAAAAACTGTTTTTT	CASSQDARGLGEKLFF	-	-	TRBJ1-4	TRBV4-3
TGTGCTAGTGGTTTGGTTGACAGGGGAGGCTACGAGCAGTACTTC	CASGLVDRGGYEQYF	-	TRBD1	TRBJ2-7	TRBV12-5
TGTGCCAGCAGTGAAGTTCGAGACAGTCCCTATGGCTACACCTTC	CASSEVRDSPYGYTF	-	-	TRBJ1-2	TRBV2